Below are 27 T cell receptor beta chains sequenced from a single sample in a study of blood T cells in healthy people across ages. Together with a sample-barcoded 5' primer, a J-beta primer mix was included in a second PCR lasting about 6 to 11 cycles. Each CDR3 protein gets one entry after TCRdb re-called the 5' RACE reads with MiXCR. Of some 760,000 distinct CDR3 sequences in the sample, around 25% were seen once. These sequences were also reported in another study, on T cells of mothers and their children.

Sequenced sample: blood. Every receptor here comes from a boy aged 5 to 17 in good health.

This clonotype was recorded many times. The rearrangement joins TRBV2 to TRBJ2-5; no firm D call. V gave up 9 bases and J gave up 4 bases, with 9 bases separating them. The CDR3 contains 11 residues. Germline CDR1 SNHLY, CDR2 FYNNEI. CDR3: CASTFGETQYF. The CDR3 DNA reads as TGTGCCAGTACCTTTGGAGAGACCCAGTACTTC.

This rearrangement joins TRBV21-1 to TRBJ2-5; TRBD1 reflects the table's D call only, with no check against the DNA. TRBV21-1 is tagged as a pseudogene. The CDR3 is 23 residues long. The CDR3 is CASSFMAGLKLTKGGRRKETQYF. The CDR3 DNA is TGTGCCAGCAGCTTTATGGCGGGGCTAAAGCTAACCAAGGGGGGACGAAGGAAAGAGACCCAGTACTTC.

This clonotype has only a few counts. This sequence joins TRBV28 and TRBJ1-6, with TRBD1 identical over 7 bases. V dropped 5 bases and J dropped 8; count of bases not matched to a gene: 6. The length of the CDR3 is 14 residues. Germline V gene data show CDR1 as MDHEN and CDR2 as SYDVKM. CDR3 nucleotides: TGTGCCAGCAGTGCACCGGGACAGTATTCACCCCTCCACTTT. The encoded protein is CASSAPGQYSPLHF. Full variable domain (rest looked up from reference TRBV28 and TRBJ1-6): DVKVTQSSRYLVKRTGEKVFLECVQDMDHENMFWYRQDPGLGLRLIYFSYDVKMKEKGDIPEGYSVSREKKERFSLILESASTNQTSMYLCASSAPGQYSPLHFGNGTRLTVT.

The genes are TRBV5-1 and TRBJ2-3; 7 bases match TRBD2. With 5 bases clipped from V and 3 bases from J, the junction kept 3 bases outside the gene matches. The CDR3 is made up of 13 amino acids. Per the germline V gene, CDR1 is SGHRS and CDR2 is YFSETQ. CDR3 bases: TGCGCCAGCAGGGAGCGGGGTACAGATACGCAGTATTTT. It translates to CASRERGTDTQYF.

J is TRBJ1-4 and V is TRBV5-5, with D possibly being TRBD1 (6 bases). Germline V gene data show CDR1 as SGHKS and CDR2 as YYEKEE (reference sequence). The CDR3 runs to 14 residues. Trimming removed 6 bases from V and 4 bases from J, with 13 bases in between. The CDR3 spells CASKGGLHNEKLFF. CDR3 sequence (DNA): TGTGCCAGCAAGGGGGGCCTCCATAATGAAAAACTGTTTTTT.

V is TRBV12-3 or TRBV12-4 and J is TRBJ2-7; TRBD2 matches at 10 bases. The ends lost 3 bases at V and 4 bases at J; junction bases unmatched: 3. The CDR3 is made up of 14 amino acids. The CDR3 sequence is CASSFASGGYEQYF. The CDR3 coding sequence is TGTGCCAGCAGTTTTGCTAGCGGGGGATACGAGCAGTACTTC.

The chain employs TRBV5-1 and TRBJ2-1; the match to TRBD1 covers 9 bases. V shed 3 bases, J shed 5 bases, and the junction held 9 bases outside the gene matches. CDR1 and CDR2 from the germline V gene are SGHRS and YFSETQ. This CDR3 region has 16 residues. The CDR3 loop is CASSSPRDRVNNEQFF. The CDR3 DNA is TGCGCCAGCAGCTCTCCGCGGGACAGGGTTAACAATGAGCAGTTCTTC. Combining the CDR3 with reference TRBV5-1 and TRBJ2-1 gives the whole variable domain KAGVTQTPRYLIKTRGQQVTLSCSPISGHRSVSWYQQTPGQGLQFLFEYFSETQRNKGNFPGRFSGRQFSNSRSEMNVSTLELGDSALYLCASSSPRDRVNNEQFFGPGTRLTVL.

In its sample, this clonotype was seen a few times. The V gene is TRBV7-2, the J gene TRBJ1-1; no firm D call. This CDR3 has 14 residues. The germline V gene has CDR1 SGHTA and CDR2 FQGNSA. The germline V and J ends were trimmed by 2 bases and 0 bases, with 7 bases remaining between them. CDR3 loop: CASSLMAVNTEAFF. The CDR3 DNA sequence: TGTGCCAGCAGCTTAATGGCGGTGAACACTGAAGCTTTCTTT.

This chain uses TRBV4-2 with TRBJ2-4; the match to TRBD1 covers 7 bases. Germline V gene sequence: CDR1 LGHNA, CDR2 YNFKEQ. The CDR3 has 15 residues. The V and J ends lost 5 bases and 2 bases, in that order; junction bases with no gene match: 6. For the CDR3, the DNA is TGTGCCAGCAGCGAGTTGACAGGGACCAAAAACATTCAGTACTTC. Translation: CASSELTGTKNIQYF.

The sample holds a few counts of this clonotype. This rearrangement joins TRBV29-1 to TRBJ2-7, with D uncertain. CDR3 length: 12 residues. With 6 bases removed from V and 3 bases from J, the gap between germline ends came to 12 bases. The germline V gene encodes CDR1 SQVTM and CDR2 ANQGSEA. As DNA, the CDR3 is TGCAGCGTCGCGCCAGTAGACTACGAGCAGTACTTC. This codes for CSVAPVDYEQYF.

The chain carries TRBV28 and TRBJ2-5; 14 bases line up with TRBD2. Trimming cost V 5 bases and J 6 bases; bases outside gene matches: 14. The V gene's germline CDR1 is MDHEN and CDR2 SYDVKM. This CDR3 is 18 amino acids long. For the CDR3, the DNA is TGTGCCAGCAGTAAAACCGGGACTAGCGGGAGCCTGGTAAAGACCCAGTACTTC. Its protein is CASSKTGTSGSLVKTQYF.

There are a few counts of this clonotype. CDR3: CASNPWGAKANNEQFF. The CDR3 DNA follows: TGTGCCAGCAATCCCTGGGGGGCGAAAGCTAACAATGAGCAGTTCTTC. This chain links TRBV2 with TRBJ2-5; either TRBD1 or TRBD2 may supply D (6 bases each). The DNA end lines up better with TRBJ2-1; the J call may be wrong. CDR1 is SNHLY and CDR2 is FYNNEI in the germline V gene. The CDR3 is made up of 16 amino acids.

The genes are TRBV29-1 and TRBJ2-5; 8 bases align to TRBD1. The end of the DNA is better explained by TRBJ2-7, so the J call may be wrong. Germline lookup yields CDR1 SQVTM and CDR2 ANQGSEA. The length of the CDR3 is 13 residues. As DNA, the CDR3 is TGCAGCGTTGGTTGGACAGGGTCCTACGAGCAGTACTTC. Translating it yields CSVGWTGSYEQYF.

This clonotype appeared a few times. V is TRBV10-3 and J is TRBJ2-2; maybe TRBD2 (5 bases). The CDR3 loop spans 15 amino acids. Germline V lookup: CDR1 ENHRY, CDR2 SYGVKD. V was cut by 3 bases and J by 4 bases, with 12 bases left in between. CDR3 residues: CAISEAAAFTGELFF. CDR3 nucleotides: TGTGCCATCAGTGAAGCGGCAGCTTTCACCGGGGAGCTGTTTTTT.

This clonotype was observed a handful of times. This rearrangement joins TRBV24-1 to TRBJ1-2; D uncertain. CDR3 length: 14 amino acids. In germline, CDR1 is KGHDR, CDR2 SFDVKD. Trimming took off 3 bases at V and 8 bases at J, with 15 bases between the two ends. The CDR3, as DNA: TGTGCCACCAGTGATGATGGGTATAAAAGAGGCTACACCTTC. It yields the protein CATSDDGYKRGYTF.

This clonotype was observed a few times. The chain couples TRBV6-2 or TRBV6-3 to TRBJ2-1; 9 bases fit TRBD1. Germline CDR1 reads MNHEY; CDR2 reads SVGEGT. V was clipped by 6 bases and J by 5 bases; unmatched bases: 11. The CDR3 runs to 16 residues. CDR3: CASSRPGQGIDNEQFF. CDR3 bases: TGTGCCAGCAGCCGGCCTGGACAGGGGATTGACAATGAGCAGTTCTTC.

The CDR3 sequence: CSVAERGQETQYF. DNA for the CDR3: TGCAGCGTTGCTGAGCGGGGCCAAGAGACCCAGTACTTC. The chain combines TRBV29-1 with TRBJ2-7; 7 nucleotides line up with TRBD2. The J call may be wrong; the DNA end is better matched by TRBJ2-5. Germline V gene data show CDR1 as SQVTM and CDR2 as ANQGSEA. This CDR3 is built from 13 residues.

This clonotype was observed a handful of times. The chain couples TRBV10-3 to TRBJ2-7; 7 bases line up with TRBD1. The V gene's germline CDR1 is ENHRY and CDR2 SYGVKD. V shed 10 bases, J shed 2 bases, and the junction held 11 bases outside the gene matches. CDR3 length: 14 amino acids. DNA of the CDR3: TGTGCCACTGCCTCCGGGACAGAGCCCTACGAGCAGTACTTC. It yields the protein CATASGTEPYEQYF.

The genes are TRBV6-6 and TRBJ1-3; D is possibly TRBD1 (6 bases). Germline CDR1 is MNHNY and CDR2 is SVGAGI (reference sequence). V was shortened by 5 bases and J by 7 bases, with 18 bases between the two germline ends. This CDR3 contains 15 residues. The CDR3 reads CASSNRVGSGNTIYF. The CDR3 DNA is TGTGCCAGCAGTAACAGGGTGGGCTCGGGCAACACCATATATTTT.

Comment on this clonotype: In this CDR3 the conserved last residue, phenylalanine or tryptophan, is missing, so a read error is likely. The J gene is TRBJ2-3, the V gene TRBV29-1; 8 bases map to TRBD1. Germline-derived CDR1 and CDR2 are SQVTM and ANQGSEA. The CDR3 length is 16 residues. The trim removed 5 bases at V and 2 bases at J, leaving 12 bases unmatched. The CDR3: CSVIALTGGTTDTQYL. The CDR3 DNA is TGCAGCGTTATAGCACTCACAGGGGGTACCACAGATACGCAGTATTTG.

Concerning this clonotype: Sequence at one end of the junction differs from germline and may be a read error. The V call is TRBV7-7, the J call TRBJ2-1; D may be TRBD1 (6 bases). The germline V gene encodes CDR1 SSHAT and CDR2 FNYEAQ (reference sequence). There are 15 residues in the CDR3. The CDR3 reads CASSPLQGRNNEQFF. CDR3 DNA: TGTGCTAGCAGCCCCTTGCAGGGGCGGAACAATGAGCAGTTCTTC. Combining the CDR3 with reference TRBV7-7 and TRBJ2-1 gives the whole variable domain GAGVSQSPRYKVTKRGQDVTLRCDPISSHATLYWYQQALGQGPEFLTYFNYEAQPDKSGLPSDRFSAERPEGSISTLTIQRTEQRDSAMYRCASSPLQGRNNEQFFGPGTRLTVL.

The rearrangement uses TRBV6-6 and TRBJ2-2; D remains ambiguous. This CDR3 spans 13 amino acids. Germline V gene sequence: CDR1 MNHNY, CDR2 SVGAGI (reference sequence). Trimming removed 6 bases at V and 3 bases at J, with 8 bases between. The CDR3 bases are TGTGCCAGCAGCCTAACTTACACCGGGGAGCTGTTTTTT. Translating it yields CASSLTYTGELFF.

The chain joins TRBV19 to TRBJ1-4; tentatively, D is TRBD1 (6 bases). The CDR3 loop spans 13 amino acids. Looked up from germline, CDR1 is LNHDA and CDR2 is SQIVND (reference sequence). Trimming removed 9 bases from V and 8 bases from J, with 16 bases in between. CDR3 in DNA: TGTGCCAGAAAATCAGGGGTGAAGGAAAAACTGTTTTTT. This encodes CARKSGVKEKLFF.

This clonotype showed up just a few times. V and J are TRBV7-2 and TRBJ2-7; TRBD2 might be the D (6 bases). In germline, CDR1 is SGHTA, CDR2 FQGNSA. The ends were cut back, 2 bases at V and 5 bases at J, with 13 bases in the middle. The CDR3 is 14 amino acids. The CDR3 sequence: CASSLRGSPDEQYF. Here the CDR3 DNA reads TGTGCCAGCAGCTTACGGGGGTCCCCGGACGAGCAGTACTTC.

This chain connects TRBV7-3 to TRBJ2-1, with D possibly called TRBD1 or TRBD2 (7 bases each). Germline lookup yields CDR1 SGHTA and CDR2 FQGTGA. Trimming removed 5 bases from V and 8 bases from J, with 19 bases in between. CDR3 length: 15 amino acids. This chain's CDR3 is CASSRAGGGGDEQFF. The CDR3 bases are TGTGCCAGCAGCCGGGCAGGGGGGGGCGGCGATGAGCAGTTCTTC.

This clonotype was counted at least ten times. The J gene is TRBJ2-1, the V gene TRBV24-1; TRBD1 aligns across 10 bases. The CDR3 length is 16 residues. Germline V gene sequence: CDR1 KGHDR, CDR2 SFDVKD. V shed 3 bases, J shed 6 bases, and the junction held 7 bases outside the gene matches. The chain's CDR3 is CATSDVRDRGGNEQFF. The CDR3 DNA reads TGTGCCACCAGTGATGTCCGGGACAGGGGCGGCAATGAGCAGTTCTTC.

V is TRBV20-1 and J is TRBJ2-3; perhaps TRBD1 as D (6 bases). Germline CDR1 is DFQATT and CDR2 is SNEGSKA (reference sequence). The V end was cut by 5 bases, the J end by 0 bases, with 9 bases between. The CDR3 is 13 residues long. The DNA of the CDR3 is TGCAGTGCTCGGGACATTAGCACAGATACGCAGTATTTT. Amino acid sequence: CSARDISTDTQYF.